One sample yielded the 26 T cell receptor beta chains listed below, sequenced in a study of blood T cells in healthy people across ages (dated by TCRdb to the mid-2010s). Libraries were prepared through 5' RACE. The reads were generated on an Illumina HiSeq 2500. A second PCR of about 6 to 11 cycles was performed with a sample-barcoded 5' primer and a J-beta primer mix. TCRdb handled the public reads itself, with Q25 trimming in fastp and clone calling in MiXCR, and kept productive beta chains. Identical CDR3 proteins give one entry, which carries the most common genes and DNA. Across this sample there are about a million distinct CDR3 sequences, with about 48% seen only once. The leading ten clones occupy around an eighth of the sample. What was sequenced was blood. The receptors shown here come from a man aged 30 to 45 in good health.

The V and J genes are TRBV21-1 and TRBJ2-7; the D call in the table, TRBD1, was not verified against the DNA. TRBV21-1 is a known pseudogene. This CDR3 region has 17 residues. The CDR3 DNA sequence: TGTGCCAGCAGCTTCCGGCGCCCTCAGGACACGGCCGACGAGCAGTACTTC. Its protein is CASSFRRPQDTADEQYF.

CDR3 DNA: TGTGCCAGCAGCCACCCGCGGTTAGGGGTTGACTATGGCTACACCTTC. Translating it yields CASSHPRLGVDYGYTF. The chain couples TRBV3-1 to TRBJ1-2; D may be TRBD1 (5 bases). V was clipped by 3 bases and J by 3 bases, with 17 bases between them. CDR1 and CDR2 (germline): LGHDT, YNNKEL (reference sequence). This CDR3 has 16 amino acids.

The chain recombines TRBV11-3 with TRBJ2-1; 15 bases agree with TRBD2. The V gene end was trimmed by 0 bases and the J gene end by 8 bases; junction bases not matched to a gene: 5. The V gene's germline CDR1 is SGHNT and CDR2 YENEEA. This CDR3 contains 17 residues. The CDR3 DNA is TGTGCCAGCAGCTTAGAGGGGACTAGCGGGGGGTATGATGAGCAGTTCTTC. This encodes CASSLEGTSGGYDEQFF.

The CDR3 spells CASSPKTGLAGSSYEQYF. The CDR3 DNA reads TGCGCCAGCAGCCCTAAAACGGGGCTAGCGGGGAGCTCCTACGAGCAGTACTTC. This chain links TRBV4-1 with TRBJ2-7; 9 nucleotides match TRBD2. CDR3 length equals 18 residues. V was pared by 4 bases and J by 0 bases, with 13 bases of the junction left unmatched. From germline, CDR1 is MGHRA and CDR2 YSYEKL.

The V call is TRBV5-1, the J call TRBJ2-2, with 8 positions matching TRBD1. Germline-derived CDR1 and CDR2 are SGHRS and YFSETQ. J was trimmed by 4 bases and V by 4 bases; bases with no gene match: 6. The CDR3 sequence is 15 residues long. As DNA, the CDR3 is TGCGCCAGCAGCCGCGGACAGGGAACCACCGGGGAGCTGTTTTTT. This gives the protein CASSRGQGTTGELFF.

A word on this clonotype: Since a much larger clone is just one base distant, this may be a read error. The chain joins TRBV10-3 to TRBJ2-5, with D possibly being TRBD1 (6 bases). The J call is uncertain, as TRBJ2-7 better fits the DNA end. This CDR3 contains 13 residues. CDR1 ENHRY and CDR2 SYGVKD come from the germline V gene. CDR3 DNA sequence: TGTGCCATCAGAGCGGCACAGGGTTACGAGCAGTACTTC. Translated, it gives CAIRAAQGYEQYF.

This clonotype came up a few times. The chain couples TRBV6-5 to TRBJ1-2, with 7 bases matching TRBD1. The CDR3 is 12 amino acids. Germline assignment: CDR1 MNHEY and CDR2 SVGAGI. J lost 4 bases, V lost 6 bases, and 2 bases had no gene match. The CDR3 DNA reads TGTGCCAGCAGACAGGGGACCTATGGCTACACCTTC. Translating gives CASRQGTYGYTF.

The V call is TRBV4-1, the J call TRBJ1-2; D not resolved. The ends were cut back, 2 bases at V and 4 bases at J, with 17 bases in the middle. Germline-derived CDR1 and CDR2 are MGHRA and YSYEKL. CDR3 size: 16 residues. In DNA, the CDR3 is TGCGCCAGCAGCCAAACTCTGGACCCAACGGGCTATGGCTACACCTTC. Translating gives CASSQTLDPTGYGYTF.

The chain employs TRBV28 and TRBJ1-2; no firm D call. V shed 3 bases and J shed 6 bases, with 11 bases lying between them. Germline V gene data show CDR1 as MDHEN and CDR2 as SYDVKM. The CDR3 extends over 13 amino acids. The CDR3 bases are TGTGCCAGCAGTTTCGTCAGGAACGATGGCTACACCTTC. This codes for CASSFVRNDGYTF.

The table lists this clonotype with many counts. V is TRBV4-3 and J is TRBJ2-4; D not resolved. CDR3 length: 15 residues. Per germline, CDR1 LGHNA and CDR2 YSLEER. V shed 0 bases and J shed 1 base, with 7 bases lying between them. The CDR3 is CASSQELGAKNIQYF. In DNA, the CDR3 is TGCGCCAGCAGCCAAGAGCTGGGCGCCAAAAACATTCAGTACTTC.

The table lists this clonotype with many counts. This chain links TRBV20-1 with TRBJ2-1, with 9 bases aligning to TRBD2. V dropped 0 bases and J dropped 6; count of bases not matched to a gene: 3. Per germline, CDR1 DFQATT and CDR2 SNEGSKA (reference sequence). This CDR3 region has 14 residues. In DNA, the CDR3 is TGCAGTGCTAGAGACGCGGGGGGGACCAATGAGCAGTTCTTC. Its translation: CSARDAGGTNEQFF.

This clonotype came up a few times. This sequence joins TRBV12-3 or TRBV12-4 and TRBJ1-2; D may be TRBD1 (5 bases). V lost 3 bases and J lost 4, with 9 bases in between. This CDR3 has 13 residues. CDR3 loop: CASSFRGVYGYTF. The CDR3 bases are TGTGCCAGCAGTTTTAGGGGCGTCTATGGCTACACCTTC.

CDR3 residues: CASRQGFGETQYF. CDR3 in DNA: TGTGCCAGCAGGCAGGGGTTCGGAGAGACCCAGTACTTC. V is TRBV2 and J is TRBJ2-5; maybe TRBD1 (6 bases). The CDR3 runs to 13 residues. Germline loops: CDR1 SNHLY, CDR2 FYNNEI. Trimming shortened V by 6 bases and J by 4 bases, and 12 bases separated the two germline ends.

This clonotype was detected many times. The V and J genes are TRBV29-1 and TRBJ2-5; the D gene is possibly TRBD1 (5 bases). Germline V gene data show CDR1 as SQVTM and CDR2 as ANQGSEA. The CDR3 covers 12 residues. Trimming took off 7 bases at V and 2 bases at J, with 11 bases between the two ends. Written as DNA, the CDR3 is TGCAGCGACTTTGGGGCTCAAGAGACCCAGTACTTC. Translated: CSDFGAQETQYF. The full variable domain, completed using reference TRBV29-1 and TRBJ2-5, is SAVISQKPSRDICQRGTSLTIQCQVDSQVTMMFWYRQQPGQSLTLIATANQGSEATYESGFVIDKFPISRPNLTFSTLTVSNMSPEDSSIYLCSDFGAQETQYFGPGTRLLVL.

To note about this clonotype: A read error may explain this, as a much larger clone is one base away. V is TRBV7-2 and J is TRBJ2-3; perhaps TRBD2 as D (5 bases). The CDR3 is made up of 15 amino acids. Trimming shortened V by 1 base and J by 2 bases, and 10 bases separated the two germline ends. Germline CDR1 is SGHTA and CDR2 is FQGNSA. The CDR3 protein is CASSLEEEPTDTQYF. CDR3 in DNA: TGTGCCAGCAGCTTAGAGGAGGAACCCACAGATACGCAGTATTTT.

This clonotype turned up a few times. The rearrangement joins TRBV7-2 to TRBJ1-4, with 11 bases fitting TRBD1. V lost 3 bases to trimming and J lost 8 bases; unmatched junction nucleotides: 5. Germline V lookup: CDR1 SGHTA, CDR2 FQGNSA. The CDR3 has 15 amino acids. Here the CDR3 reads CASSFGQGAGEKLFF. In DNA form, the CDR3 reads TGTGCCAGCAGCTTCGGACAGGGGGCGGGCGAAAAACTGTTTTTT.

The chain uses TRBV28 and TRBJ2-5; TRBD1 matches 9 bases. V lost 10 bases and J lost 11; bases outside the gene matches: 11. CDR1 and CDR2 from the germline V gene are MDHEN and SYDVKM. The CDR3 extends over 12 amino acids. CDR3 DNA: TGTGCCACCGACAGACAGGGGGATGAGCAGTACTTC. It translates to CATDRQGDEQYF.

The chain has TRBV20-1 and TRBJ2-1; D ambiguous. There are 12 residues in the CDR3. Germline V lookup: CDR1 DFQATT, CDR2 SNEGSKA (reference sequence). V lost 1 base to trimming and J lost 8 bases, with 9 bases between them. The CDR3 bases are TGCAGTGCTAGAGTTTACTCGGATGAGCAGTTCTTC. Amino acids: CSARVYSDEQFF.

The genes are TRBV20-1 and TRBJ2-7; possible D gene TRBD2, 5 bases. This CDR3 has 14 amino acids. Trimming took off 0 bases at V and 3 bases at J, with 12 bases between the two ends. Germline assignment: CDR1 DFQATT and CDR2 SNEGSKA (reference sequence). CDR3 loop: CSARDLASYYEQYF. CDR3 DNA: TGCAGTGCTAGAGATCTAGCCAGCTACTACGAGCAGTACTTC.

V gene TRBV7-8 combines with J gene TRBJ2-7; 9 positions match TRBD1. The CDR3 has 15 residues. CDR1 SGHVS and CDR2 FQNEAQ come from the germline V gene. V lost 3 bases and J lost 5; bases outside the gene matches: 8. The CDR3 is CASSLSHGQGNEQYF. CDR3 bases: TGTGCCAGCAGCTTGAGTCATGGACAGGGGAACGAGCAGTACTTC. The whole variable domain, remainder taken from reference TRBV7-8 and TRBJ2-7, is GAGVSQSPRYKVAKRGQDVALRCDPISGHVSLFWYQQALGQGPEFLTYFQNEAQLDKSGLPSDRFFAERPEGSVSTLKIQRTQQEDSAVYLCASSLSHGQGNEQYFGPGTRLTVT.

This chain links TRBV7-3 with TRBJ2-2; D is uncertain. Germline loops: CDR1 SGHTA, CDR2 FQGTGA. There are 13 residues in the CDR3. V dropped 8 bases and J dropped 6 bases, with 13 bases sitting between them. CDR3 nucleotide sequence: TGTGCCAGCGCGTCGGGCATGGCCGGGGAGCTGTTTTTT. Its translation is CASASGMAGELFF.

The chain uses TRBV2 and TRBJ1-5, with D possibly matching TRBD1 (6 bases). Germline V CDR1 and CDR2: SNHLY, FYNNEI. The CDR3 spans 14 residues. The V gene lost 4 bases and the J gene lost 2 bases, with 9 bases spanning the gap. The CDR3 sequence: CASSGQAGNQPQHF. CDR3 in DNA: TGTGCCAGCAGTGGACAGGCGGGCAATCAGCCCCAGCATTTT.

This clonotype showed up just once. J is TRBJ2-3 and V is TRBV3-1; D gene uncertain. This CDR3 has 14 residues. Germline loops: CDR1 LGHDT, CDR2 YNNKEL (reference sequence). Deletions cut 3 bases from V and 3 bases from J, with 10 bases between. The CDR3 bases are TGTGCCAGCAGCCATGGTGCGTGGACAGATACGCAGTATTTT. Protein product: CASSHGAWTDTQYF.

CDR3 sequence (DNA): TGTGCCAGCAGCTTAGAGGTGGCGAATTCCTACGAGCAGTACTTC. Translation gives CASSLEVANSYEQYF. The genes are TRBV7-2 and TRBJ2-7; no firm D call. Trimming pared 1 base from V and 1 base from J, leaving 11 bases between. The CDR3 length is 15 residues. Germline CDR1 reads SGHTA; CDR2 reads FQGNSA.

About this clonotype: No conserved phenylalanine or tryptophan is present at the end of the CDR3, so a read error is the likely explanation. The gene calls are TRBV5-1 and TRBJ2-1; tentative D call: TRBD2 (6 bases). The assigned J gene may be wrong: the sequence end matches TRBJ2-7 better. The CDR3 sequence is 14 residues long. The germline V gene encodes CDR1 SGHRS and CDR2 YFSETQ. The CDR3 region has the DNA TGCGCCAGCAGCTCCGGGAGCGGATACAATGAGCAGTACATC. Its translation: CASSSGSGYNEQYI.

The chain links TRBV29-1 to TRBJ1-2; no firm D call. This CDR3 has 16 amino acids. CDR1 is SQVTM and CDR2 is ANQGSEA in the germline V gene. Trimming cost V 1 base and J 6 bases, with 21 bases left between them. The CDR3 reads CSVEVKVRFHGDGYTF. CDR3 in DNA: TGCAGCGTTGAAGTGAAGGTCCGCTTCCACGGTGATGGCTACACCTTC.